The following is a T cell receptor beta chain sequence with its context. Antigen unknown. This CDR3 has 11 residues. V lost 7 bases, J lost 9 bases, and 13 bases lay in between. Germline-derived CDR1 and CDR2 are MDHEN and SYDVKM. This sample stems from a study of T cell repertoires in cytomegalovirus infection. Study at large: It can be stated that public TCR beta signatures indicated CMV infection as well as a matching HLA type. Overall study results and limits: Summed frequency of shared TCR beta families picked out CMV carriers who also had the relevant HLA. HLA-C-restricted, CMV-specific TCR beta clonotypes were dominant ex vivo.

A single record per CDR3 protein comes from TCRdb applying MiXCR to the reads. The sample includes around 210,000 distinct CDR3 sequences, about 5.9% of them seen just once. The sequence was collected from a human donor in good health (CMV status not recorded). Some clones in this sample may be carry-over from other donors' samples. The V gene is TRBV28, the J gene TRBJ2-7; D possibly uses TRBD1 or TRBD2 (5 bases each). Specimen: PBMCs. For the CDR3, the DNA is TGTGCCAGCACCTCAGGGAGTTGGCAGTACTTC. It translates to CASTSGSWQYF.